The clone carrying this TCR beta chain was found a few times. Its antigen remains unknown. The sample comes from a study of identical twins. Points from the study as a whole: Insertion counts were lower in abundant cord blood beta clonotypes, a trend that memory repertoires did not show. Not following the same donors, the study drew its conclusions from cross-sectional statistical analysis.

Among all donors, each was a healthy Caucasian. Template switching added a universal primer site; cDNA carried unique molecular identifiers. TCRdb re-called the 5' RACE reads through MiXCR, storing one row per CDR3 protein. The repertoire holds just under 550,000 distinct CDR3 sequences, 13% to 15% seen once, with 0.35% to 0.45% in the top ten. With V trimmed by 4 bases and J by 2 bases, 8 bases remained unmatched. The length of the CDR3 is 16 residues. Germline V lookup: CDR1 SGDLS, CDR2 YYNGEE. These data were also filed under a second study, of yellow fever vaccine responses in identical twins.

Input material: CD4+ T cells sorted from blood. The chain recombines TRBV9 with TRBJ2-3, with 9 bases that match TRBD1. This sequence was found in a woman in her late teens or twenties in good health. For the CDR3, the DNA is TGTGCCAGCAGCCCCCGGACAGGGGATTCCACAGATACGCAGTATTTT. Translating gives CASSPRTGDSTDTQYF.